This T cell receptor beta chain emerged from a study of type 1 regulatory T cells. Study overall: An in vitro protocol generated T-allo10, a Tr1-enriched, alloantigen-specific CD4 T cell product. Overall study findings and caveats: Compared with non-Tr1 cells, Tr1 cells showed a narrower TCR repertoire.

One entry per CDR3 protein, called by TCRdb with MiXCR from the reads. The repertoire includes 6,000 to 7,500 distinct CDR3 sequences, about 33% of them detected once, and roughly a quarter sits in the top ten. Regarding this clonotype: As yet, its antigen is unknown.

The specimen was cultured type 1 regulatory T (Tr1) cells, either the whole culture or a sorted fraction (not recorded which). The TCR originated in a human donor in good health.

The chain's CDR3 is CASSQQDSYNSPLHF. DNA of the CDR3: TGCGCCAGCAGTCAGCAGGACTCCTATAATTCACCCCTCCACTTT. The V call is TRBV5-1, the J call TRBJ1-6, with no clear D. Trimming took off 5 bases at V and 0 bases at J, with 9 bases between the two ends. The germline V gene has CDR1 SGHRS and CDR2 YFSETQ. The CDR3 loop spans 15 amino acids.